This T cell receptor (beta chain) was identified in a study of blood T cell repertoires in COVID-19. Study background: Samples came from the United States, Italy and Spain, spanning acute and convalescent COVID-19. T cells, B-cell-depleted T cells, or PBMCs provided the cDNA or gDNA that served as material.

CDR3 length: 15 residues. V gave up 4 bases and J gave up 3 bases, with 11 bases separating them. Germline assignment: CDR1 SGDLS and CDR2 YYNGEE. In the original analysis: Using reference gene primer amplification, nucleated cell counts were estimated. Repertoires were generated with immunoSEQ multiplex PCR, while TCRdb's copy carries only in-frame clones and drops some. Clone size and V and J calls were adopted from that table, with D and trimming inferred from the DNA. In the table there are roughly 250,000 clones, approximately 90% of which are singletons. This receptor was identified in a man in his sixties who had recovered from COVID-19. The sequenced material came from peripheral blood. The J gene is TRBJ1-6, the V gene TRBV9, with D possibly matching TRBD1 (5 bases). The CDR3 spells CASSPPGNYNSPLHF. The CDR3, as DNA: TGTGCCAGCAGCCCTCCAGGGAACTATAATTCACCCCTCCACTTT.